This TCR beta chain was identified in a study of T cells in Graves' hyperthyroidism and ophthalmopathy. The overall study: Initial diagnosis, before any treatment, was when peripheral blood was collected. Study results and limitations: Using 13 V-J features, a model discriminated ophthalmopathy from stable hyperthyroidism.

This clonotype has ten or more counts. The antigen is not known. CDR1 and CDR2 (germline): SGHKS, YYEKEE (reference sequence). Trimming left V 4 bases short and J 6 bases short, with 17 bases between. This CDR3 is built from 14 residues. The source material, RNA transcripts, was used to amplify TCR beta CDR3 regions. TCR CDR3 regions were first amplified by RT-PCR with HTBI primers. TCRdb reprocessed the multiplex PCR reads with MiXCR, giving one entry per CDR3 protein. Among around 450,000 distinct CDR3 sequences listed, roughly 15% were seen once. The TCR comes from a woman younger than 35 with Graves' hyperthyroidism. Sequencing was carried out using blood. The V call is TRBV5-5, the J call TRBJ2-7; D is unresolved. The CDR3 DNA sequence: TGTGCCAGCAGCGGAAACAGTCCTATGAGCGAGCAGTACTTC. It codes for CASSGNSPMSEQYF.